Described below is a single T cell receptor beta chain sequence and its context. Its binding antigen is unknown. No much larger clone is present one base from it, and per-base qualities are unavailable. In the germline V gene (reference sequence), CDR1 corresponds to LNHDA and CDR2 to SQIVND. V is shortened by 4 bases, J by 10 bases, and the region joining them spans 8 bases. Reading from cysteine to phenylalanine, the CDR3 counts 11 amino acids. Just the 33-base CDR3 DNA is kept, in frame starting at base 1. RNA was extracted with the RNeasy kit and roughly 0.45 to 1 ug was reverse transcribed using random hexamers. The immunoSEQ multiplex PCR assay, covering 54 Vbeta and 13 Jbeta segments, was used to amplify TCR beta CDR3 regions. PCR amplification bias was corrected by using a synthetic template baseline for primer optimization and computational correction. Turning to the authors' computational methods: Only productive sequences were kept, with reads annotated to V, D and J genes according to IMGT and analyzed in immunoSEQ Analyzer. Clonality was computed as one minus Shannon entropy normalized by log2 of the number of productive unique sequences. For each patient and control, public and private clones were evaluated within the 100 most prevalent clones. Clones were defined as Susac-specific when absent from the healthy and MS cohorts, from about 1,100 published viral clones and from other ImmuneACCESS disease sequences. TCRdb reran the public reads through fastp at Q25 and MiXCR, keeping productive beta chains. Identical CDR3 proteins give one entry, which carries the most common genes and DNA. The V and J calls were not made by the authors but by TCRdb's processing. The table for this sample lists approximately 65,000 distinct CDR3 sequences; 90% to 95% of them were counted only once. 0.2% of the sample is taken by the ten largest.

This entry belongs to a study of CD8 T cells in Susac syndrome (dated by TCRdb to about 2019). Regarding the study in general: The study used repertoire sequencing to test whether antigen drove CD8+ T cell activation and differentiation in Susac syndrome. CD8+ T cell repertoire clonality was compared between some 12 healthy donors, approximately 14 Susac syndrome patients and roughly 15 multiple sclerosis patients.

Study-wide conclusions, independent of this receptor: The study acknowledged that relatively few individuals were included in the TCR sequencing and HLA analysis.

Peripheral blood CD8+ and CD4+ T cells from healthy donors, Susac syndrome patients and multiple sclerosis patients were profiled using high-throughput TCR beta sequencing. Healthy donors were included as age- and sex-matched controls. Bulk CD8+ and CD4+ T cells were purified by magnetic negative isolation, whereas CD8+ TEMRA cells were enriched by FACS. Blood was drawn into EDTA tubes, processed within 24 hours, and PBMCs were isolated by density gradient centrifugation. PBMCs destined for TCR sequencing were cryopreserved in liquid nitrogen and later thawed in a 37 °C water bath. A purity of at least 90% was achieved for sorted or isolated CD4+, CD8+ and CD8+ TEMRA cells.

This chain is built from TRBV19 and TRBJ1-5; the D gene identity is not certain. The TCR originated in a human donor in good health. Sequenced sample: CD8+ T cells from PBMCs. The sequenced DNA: TGTGCCAGTAGTACACCGGGTCCCCAGCATTTT. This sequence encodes CASSTPGPQHF. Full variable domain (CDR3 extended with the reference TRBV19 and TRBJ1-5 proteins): DGGITQSPKYLFRKEGQNVTLSCEQNLNHDAMYWYRQDPGQGLRLIYYSQIVNDFQKGDIAEGYSVSREKKESFPLTVTSAQKNPTAFYLCASSTPGPQHFGDGTRLSIL.